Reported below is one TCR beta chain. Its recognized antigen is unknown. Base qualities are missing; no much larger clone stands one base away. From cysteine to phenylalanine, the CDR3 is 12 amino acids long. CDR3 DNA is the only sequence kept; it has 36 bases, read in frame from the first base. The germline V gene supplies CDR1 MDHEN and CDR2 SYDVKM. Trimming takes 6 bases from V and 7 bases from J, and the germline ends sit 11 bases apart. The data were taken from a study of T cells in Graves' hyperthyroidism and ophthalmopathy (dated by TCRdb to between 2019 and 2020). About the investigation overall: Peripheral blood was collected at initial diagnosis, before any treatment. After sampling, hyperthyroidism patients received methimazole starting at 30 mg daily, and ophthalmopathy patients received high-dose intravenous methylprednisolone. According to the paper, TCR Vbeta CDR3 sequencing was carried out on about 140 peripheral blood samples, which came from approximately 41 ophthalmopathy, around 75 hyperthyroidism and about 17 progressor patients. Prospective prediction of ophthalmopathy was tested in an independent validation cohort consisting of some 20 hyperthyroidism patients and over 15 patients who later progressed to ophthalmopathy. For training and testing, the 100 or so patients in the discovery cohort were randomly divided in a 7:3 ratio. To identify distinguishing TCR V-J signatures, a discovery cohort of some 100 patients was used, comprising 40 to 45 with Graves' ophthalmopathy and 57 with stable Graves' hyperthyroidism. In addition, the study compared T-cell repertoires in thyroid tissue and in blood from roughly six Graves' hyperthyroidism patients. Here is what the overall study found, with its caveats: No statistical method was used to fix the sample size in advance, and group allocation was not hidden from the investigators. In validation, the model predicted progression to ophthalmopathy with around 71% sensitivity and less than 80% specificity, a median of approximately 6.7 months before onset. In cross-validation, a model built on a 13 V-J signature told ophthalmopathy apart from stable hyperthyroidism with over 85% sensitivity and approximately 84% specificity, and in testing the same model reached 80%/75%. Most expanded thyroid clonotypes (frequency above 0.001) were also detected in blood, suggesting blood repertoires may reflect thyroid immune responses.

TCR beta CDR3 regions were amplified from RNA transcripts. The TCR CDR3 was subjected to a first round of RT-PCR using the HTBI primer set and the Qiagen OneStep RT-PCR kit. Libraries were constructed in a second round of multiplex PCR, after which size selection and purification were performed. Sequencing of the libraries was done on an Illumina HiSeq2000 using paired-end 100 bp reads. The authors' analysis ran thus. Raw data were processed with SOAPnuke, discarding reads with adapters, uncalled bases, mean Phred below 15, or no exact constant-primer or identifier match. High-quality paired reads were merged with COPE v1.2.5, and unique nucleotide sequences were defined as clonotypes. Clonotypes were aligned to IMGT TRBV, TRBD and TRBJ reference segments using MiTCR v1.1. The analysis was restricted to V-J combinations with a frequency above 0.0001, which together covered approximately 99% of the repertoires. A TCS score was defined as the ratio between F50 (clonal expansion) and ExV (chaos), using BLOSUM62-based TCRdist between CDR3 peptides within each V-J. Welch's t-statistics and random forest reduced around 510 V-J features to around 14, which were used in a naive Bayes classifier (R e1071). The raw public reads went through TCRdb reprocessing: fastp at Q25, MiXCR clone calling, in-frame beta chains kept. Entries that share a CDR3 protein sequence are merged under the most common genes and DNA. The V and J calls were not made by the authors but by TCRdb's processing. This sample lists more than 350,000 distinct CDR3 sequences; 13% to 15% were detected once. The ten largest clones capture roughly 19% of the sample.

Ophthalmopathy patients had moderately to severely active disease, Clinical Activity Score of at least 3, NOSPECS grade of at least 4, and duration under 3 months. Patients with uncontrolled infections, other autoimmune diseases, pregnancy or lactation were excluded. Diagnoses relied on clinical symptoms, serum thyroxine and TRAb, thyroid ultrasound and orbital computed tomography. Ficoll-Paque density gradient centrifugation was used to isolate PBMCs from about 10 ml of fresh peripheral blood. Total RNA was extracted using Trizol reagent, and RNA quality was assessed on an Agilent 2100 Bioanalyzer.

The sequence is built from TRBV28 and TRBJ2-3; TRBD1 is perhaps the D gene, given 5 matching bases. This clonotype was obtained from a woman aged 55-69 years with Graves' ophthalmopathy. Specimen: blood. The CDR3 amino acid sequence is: CASSPQGYTQYF. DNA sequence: TGTGCCAGCAGCCCCCAGGGCTATACGCAGTATTTT.